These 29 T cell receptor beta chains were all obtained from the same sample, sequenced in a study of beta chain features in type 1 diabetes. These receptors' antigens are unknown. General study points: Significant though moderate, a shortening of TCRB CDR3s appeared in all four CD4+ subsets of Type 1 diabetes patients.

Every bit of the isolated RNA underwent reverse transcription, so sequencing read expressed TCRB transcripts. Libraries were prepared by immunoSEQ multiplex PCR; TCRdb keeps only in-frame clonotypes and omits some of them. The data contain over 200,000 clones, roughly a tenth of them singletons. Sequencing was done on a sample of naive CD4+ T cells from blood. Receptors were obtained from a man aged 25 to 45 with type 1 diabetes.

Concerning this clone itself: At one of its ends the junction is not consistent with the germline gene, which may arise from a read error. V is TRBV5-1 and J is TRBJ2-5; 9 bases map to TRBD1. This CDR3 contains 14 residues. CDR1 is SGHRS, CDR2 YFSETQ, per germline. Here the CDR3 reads CASSLDRGEETQYF. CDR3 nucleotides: TGCGCCAGCAGTTTGGACAGGGGAGAAGAGACCCAGTACTTC.

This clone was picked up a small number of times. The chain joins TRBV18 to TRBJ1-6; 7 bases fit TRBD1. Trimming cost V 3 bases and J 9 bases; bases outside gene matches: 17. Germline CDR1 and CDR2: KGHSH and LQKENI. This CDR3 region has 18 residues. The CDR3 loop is CASSPKSQWTGAFSPLHF. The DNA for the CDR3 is TGTGCCAGCTCACCTAAAAGCCAGTGGACAGGCGCGTTTTCACCCCTCCACTTT. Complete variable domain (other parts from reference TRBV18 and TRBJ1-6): NAGVMQNPRHLVRRRGQEARLRCSPMKGHSHVYWYRQLPEEGLKFMVYLQKENIIDESGMPKERFSAEFPKEGPSILRIQQVVRGDSAAYFCASSPKSQWTGAFSPLHFGNGTRLTVT.

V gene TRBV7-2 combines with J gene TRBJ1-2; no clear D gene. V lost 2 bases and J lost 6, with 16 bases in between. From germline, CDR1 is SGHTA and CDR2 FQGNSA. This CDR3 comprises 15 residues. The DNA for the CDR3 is TGTGCCAGCAGCTTAAGGCGGTCAGCGATGGATGGCTACACCTTC. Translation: CASSLRRSAMDGYTF.

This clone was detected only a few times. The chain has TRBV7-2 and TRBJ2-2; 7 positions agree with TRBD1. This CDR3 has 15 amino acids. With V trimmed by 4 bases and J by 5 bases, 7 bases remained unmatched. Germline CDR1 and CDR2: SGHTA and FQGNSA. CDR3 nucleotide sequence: TGTGCCAGCAGCTCTTTGTACAGGGGTACCGGGGAGCTGTTTTTT. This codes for CASSSLYRGTGELFF.

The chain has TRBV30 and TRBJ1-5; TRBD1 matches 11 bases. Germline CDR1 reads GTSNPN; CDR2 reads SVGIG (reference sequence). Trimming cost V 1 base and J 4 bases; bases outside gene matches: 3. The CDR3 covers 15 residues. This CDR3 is CAWSGGQGGNQPQHF. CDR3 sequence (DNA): TGTGCCTGGAGTGGGGGACAGGGGGGTAATCAGCCCCAGCATTTT.

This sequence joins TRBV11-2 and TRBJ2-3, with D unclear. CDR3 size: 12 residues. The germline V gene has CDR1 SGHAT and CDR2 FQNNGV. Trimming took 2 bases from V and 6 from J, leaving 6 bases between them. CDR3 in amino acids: CASSLWADTQYF. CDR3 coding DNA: TGTGCCAGCAGCTTATGGGCGGATACGCAGTATTTT.

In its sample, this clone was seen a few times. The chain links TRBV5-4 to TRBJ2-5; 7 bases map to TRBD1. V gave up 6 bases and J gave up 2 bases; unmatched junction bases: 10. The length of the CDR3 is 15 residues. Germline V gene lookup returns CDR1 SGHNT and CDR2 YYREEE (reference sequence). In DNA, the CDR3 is TGTGCCAGCACCTTAAACCGACAGGGACAAGAGACCCAGTACTTC. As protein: CASTLNRQGQETQYF. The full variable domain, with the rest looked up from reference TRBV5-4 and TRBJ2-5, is ETGVTQSPTHLIKTRGQQVTLRCSSQSGHNTVSWYQQALGQGPQFIFQYYREEENGRGNFPPRFSGLQFPNYSSELNVNALELDDSALYLCASTLNRQGQETQYFGPGTRLLVL.

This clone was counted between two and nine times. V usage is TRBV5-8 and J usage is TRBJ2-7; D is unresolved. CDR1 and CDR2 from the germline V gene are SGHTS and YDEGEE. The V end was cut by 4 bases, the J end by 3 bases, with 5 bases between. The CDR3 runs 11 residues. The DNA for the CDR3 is TGTGCCAGCAGCGGAGTCTACGAGCAGTACTTC. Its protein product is CASSGVYEQYF.

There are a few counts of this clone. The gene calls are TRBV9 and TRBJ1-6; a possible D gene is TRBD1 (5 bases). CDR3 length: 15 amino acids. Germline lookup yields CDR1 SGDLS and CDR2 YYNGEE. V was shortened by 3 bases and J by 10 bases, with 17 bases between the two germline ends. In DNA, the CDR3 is TGTGCCAGCAGCGCCGGGGGAGGGGAAGGCTCACCCCTCCACTTT. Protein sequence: CASSAGGGEGSPLHF.

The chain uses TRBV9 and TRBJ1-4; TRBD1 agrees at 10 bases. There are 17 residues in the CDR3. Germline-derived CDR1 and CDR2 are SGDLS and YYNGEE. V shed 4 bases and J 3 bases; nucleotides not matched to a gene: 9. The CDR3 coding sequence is TGTGCCAGCAGCCCCGTGACAGGGGGCATTGCTAATGAAAAACTGTTTTTT. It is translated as CASSPVTGGIANEKLFF. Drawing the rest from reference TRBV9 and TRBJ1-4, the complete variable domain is DSGVTQTPKHLITATGQRVTLRCSPRSGDLSVYWYQQSLDQGLQFLIQYYNGEERAKGNILERFSAQQFPDLHSELNLSSLELGDSALYFCASSPVTGGIANEKLFFGSGTQLSVL.

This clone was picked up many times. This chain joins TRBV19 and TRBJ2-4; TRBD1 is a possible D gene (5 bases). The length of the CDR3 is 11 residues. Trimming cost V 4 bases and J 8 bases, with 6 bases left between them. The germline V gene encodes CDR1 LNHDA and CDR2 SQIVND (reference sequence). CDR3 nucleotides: TGTGCCAGTAGTACCAGGGACATTCAGTACTTC. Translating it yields CASSTRDIQYF.

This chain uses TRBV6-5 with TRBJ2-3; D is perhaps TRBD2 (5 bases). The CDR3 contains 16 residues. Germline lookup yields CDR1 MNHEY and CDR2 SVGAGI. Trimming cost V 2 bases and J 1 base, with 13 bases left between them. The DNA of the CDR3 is TGTGCCAGCAGTTACGTCCTAGCCCCTCGCACAGATACGCAGTATTTT. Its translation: CASSYVLAPRTDTQYF.

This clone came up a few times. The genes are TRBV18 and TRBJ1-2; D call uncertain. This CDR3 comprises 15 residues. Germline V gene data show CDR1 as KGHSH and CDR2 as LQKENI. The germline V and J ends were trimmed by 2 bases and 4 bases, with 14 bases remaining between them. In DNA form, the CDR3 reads TGTGCCAGCTCACCAAAAGACGGAGGAGGCTATGGCTACACCTTC. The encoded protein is CASSPKDGGGYGYTF.

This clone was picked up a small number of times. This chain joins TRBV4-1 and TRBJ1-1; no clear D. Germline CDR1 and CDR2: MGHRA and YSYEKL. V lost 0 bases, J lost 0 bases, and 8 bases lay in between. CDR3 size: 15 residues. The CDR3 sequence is CASSQEGSMNTEAFF. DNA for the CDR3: TGCGCCAGCAGCCAAGAGGGCAGTATGAACACTGAAGCTTTCTTT.

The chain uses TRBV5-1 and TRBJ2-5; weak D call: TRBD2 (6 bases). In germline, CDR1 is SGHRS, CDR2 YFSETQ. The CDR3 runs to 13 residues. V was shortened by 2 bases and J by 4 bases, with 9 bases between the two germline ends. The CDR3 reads CASSFGGRETQYF. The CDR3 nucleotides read TGCGCCAGCAGCTTCGGAGGGCGAGAGACCCAGTACTTC.

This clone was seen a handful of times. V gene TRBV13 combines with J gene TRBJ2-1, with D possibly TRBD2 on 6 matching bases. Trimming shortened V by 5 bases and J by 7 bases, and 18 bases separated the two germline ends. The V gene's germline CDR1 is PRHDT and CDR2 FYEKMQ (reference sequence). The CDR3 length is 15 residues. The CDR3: CASSPSGPRGNEQFF. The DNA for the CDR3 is TGTGCCAGCAGCCCGAGCGGACCTCGGGGGAATGAGCAGTTCTTC.

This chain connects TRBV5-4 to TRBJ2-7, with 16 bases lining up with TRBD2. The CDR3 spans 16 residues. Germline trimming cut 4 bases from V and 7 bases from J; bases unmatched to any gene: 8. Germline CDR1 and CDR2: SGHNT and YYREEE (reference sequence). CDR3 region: CASSPGTSGGAEEQYF. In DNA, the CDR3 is TGTGCCAGCAGCCCGGGGACTAGCGGGGGGGCAGAAGAGCAGTACTTC.

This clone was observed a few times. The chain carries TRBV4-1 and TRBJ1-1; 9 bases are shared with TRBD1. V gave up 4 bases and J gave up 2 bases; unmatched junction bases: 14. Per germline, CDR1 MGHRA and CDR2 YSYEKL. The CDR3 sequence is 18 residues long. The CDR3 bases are TGCGCCAGCAGCCGAGGGATGGGACAGGGAGAGAGAAACACTGAAGCTTTCTTT. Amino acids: CASSRGMGQGERNTEAFF.

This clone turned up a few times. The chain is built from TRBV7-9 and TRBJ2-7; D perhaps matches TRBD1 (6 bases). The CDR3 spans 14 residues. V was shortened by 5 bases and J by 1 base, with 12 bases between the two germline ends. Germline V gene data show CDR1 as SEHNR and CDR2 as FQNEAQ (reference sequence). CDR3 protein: CASSQLDRSYEQYF. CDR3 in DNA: TGTGCCAGCAGCCAACTAGACAGGTCCTACGAGCAGTACTTC.

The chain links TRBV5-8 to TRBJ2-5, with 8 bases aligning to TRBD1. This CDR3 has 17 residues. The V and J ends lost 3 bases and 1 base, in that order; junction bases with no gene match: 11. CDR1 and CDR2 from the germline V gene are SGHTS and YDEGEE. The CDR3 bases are TGTGCCAGCAGCTCGGGACAGGCTCCCTCGGGCCAAGAGACCCAGTACTTC. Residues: CASSSGQAPSGQETQYF.

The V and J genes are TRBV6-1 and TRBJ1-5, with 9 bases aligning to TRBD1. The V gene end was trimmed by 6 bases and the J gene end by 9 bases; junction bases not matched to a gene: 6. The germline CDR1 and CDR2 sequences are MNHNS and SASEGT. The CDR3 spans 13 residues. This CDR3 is CASSGQGRGPQHF. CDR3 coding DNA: TGTGCCAGCAGCGGACAGGGGAGAGGGCCCCAGCATTTT.

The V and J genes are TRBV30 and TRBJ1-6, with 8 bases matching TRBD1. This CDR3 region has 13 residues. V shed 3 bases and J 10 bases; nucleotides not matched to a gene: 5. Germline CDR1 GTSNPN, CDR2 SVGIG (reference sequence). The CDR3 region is CAWRSDRGSPLHF. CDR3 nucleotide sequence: TGTGCCTGGAGGTCTGACAGGGGCTCACCCCTCCACTTT.

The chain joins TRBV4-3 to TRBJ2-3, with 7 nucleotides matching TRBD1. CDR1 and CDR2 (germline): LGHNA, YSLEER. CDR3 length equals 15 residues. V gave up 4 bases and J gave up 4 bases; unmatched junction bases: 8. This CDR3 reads CASSLAGTEADTQYF. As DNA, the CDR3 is TGCGCCAGCAGCCTCGCCGGGACAGAGGCAGATACGCAGTATTTT.

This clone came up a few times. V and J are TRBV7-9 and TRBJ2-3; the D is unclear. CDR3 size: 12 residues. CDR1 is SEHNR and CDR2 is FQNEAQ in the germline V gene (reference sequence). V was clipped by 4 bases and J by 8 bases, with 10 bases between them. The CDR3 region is CASSSITGTQYF. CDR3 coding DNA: TGTGCCAGCAGCTCTATAACGGGTACGCAGTATTTT.

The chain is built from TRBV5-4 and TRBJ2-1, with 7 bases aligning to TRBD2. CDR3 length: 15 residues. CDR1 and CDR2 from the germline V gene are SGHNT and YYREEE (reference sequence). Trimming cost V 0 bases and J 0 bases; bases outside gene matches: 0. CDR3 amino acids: CASSLGGSSYNEQFF. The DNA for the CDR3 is TGTGCCAGCAGCTTGGGCGGGAGCTCCTACAATGAGCAGTTCTTC.

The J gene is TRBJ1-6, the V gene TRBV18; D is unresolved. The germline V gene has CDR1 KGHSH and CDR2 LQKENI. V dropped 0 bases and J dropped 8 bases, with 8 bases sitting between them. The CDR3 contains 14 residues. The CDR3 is CASSPPLLDSPLHF. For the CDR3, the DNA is TGTGCCAGCTCACCACCGTTGTTAGATTCACCCCTCCACTTT.

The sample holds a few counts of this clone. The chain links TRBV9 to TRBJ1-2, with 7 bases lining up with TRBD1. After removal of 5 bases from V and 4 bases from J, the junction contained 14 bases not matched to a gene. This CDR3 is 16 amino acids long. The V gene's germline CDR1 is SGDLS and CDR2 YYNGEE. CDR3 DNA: TGTGCCAGCAGTGTCGACAGGGTAGTCATGGGCTATGGCTACACCTTC. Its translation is CASSVDRVVMGYGYTF.

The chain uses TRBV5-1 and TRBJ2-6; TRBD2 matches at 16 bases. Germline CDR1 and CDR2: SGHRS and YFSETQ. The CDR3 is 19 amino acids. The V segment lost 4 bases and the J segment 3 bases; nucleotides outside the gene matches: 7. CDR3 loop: CASSTGTSGGAYGANVLTF. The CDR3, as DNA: TGCGCCAGCAGCACCGGGACTAGCGGGGGGGCCTATGGGGCCAACGTCCTGACTTTC.

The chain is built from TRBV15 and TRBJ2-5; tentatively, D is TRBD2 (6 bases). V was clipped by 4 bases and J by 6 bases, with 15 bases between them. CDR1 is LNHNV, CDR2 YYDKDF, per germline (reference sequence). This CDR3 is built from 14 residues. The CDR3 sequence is CATSTGGARKTQYF. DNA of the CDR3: TGTGCCACCAGCACCGGCGGGGCCCGGAAGACCCAGTACTTC.